Listed below are T cell receptor beta chains from one sample, sequenced in a study of T-cell memory formation after mild COVID-19. Each CDR3 protein gets one entry after TCRdb re-called the 5' RACE reads with MiXCR. The sample carries roughly 310,000 distinct CDR3 sequences, 15% to 20% recorded once. Input material: PBMCs or a T cell subset sorted from them (not recorded which). These receptors were obtained from a man between 18 and 35 years old who had mild COVID-19 (a few samples of this study predate the infection). Cell type and time point are not known. Each CDR3 is given with its conserved first and last residue. D genes are given only for firm matches. Expanded clones get a size class; other rows say once, few or many, or leave the size out.

.	TRBV28	TRBJ1-2	few	TGTGCCAGCAGTTTCCAGAACTATGGCTACACCTTC	CASSFQNYGYTF
.	TRBV7-6	TRBJ2-1	.	TGTGCCAGCAGCTTATATAGGGGAACGAATGAGCAGTTCTTC	CASSLYRGTNEQFF
.	TRBV29-1	TRBJ2-5	few	TGCAGCGTTGAAGAGGGGGGGCTGGAGACCCAGTACTTC	CSVEEGGLETQYF
TRBD2	TRBV28	TRBJ2-1	few	TGTGCCAGCAGTCTCACGGGGACTAGCAGTAACAATGAGCAGTTCTTC	CASSLTGTSSNNEQFF
TRBD1	TRBV27	TRBJ2-7	few	TGTGCCAGCAGTGCGCCGGGGACAGGCTTGTACGAGCAGTACTTC	CASSAPGTGLYEQYF
TRBD1	TRBV12-3/TRBV12-4	TRBJ1-4	few	TGTGCCAGCACCTCAGGGACAGGGGCAGGAAAACTGTTTTTT	CASTSGTGAGKLFF
.	TRBV6-6	TRBJ1-2	few	TGTGCCACCCAGGCCAGGGCGAACTATGGCTACACCTTC	CATQARANYGYTF
TRBD2	TRBV29-1	TRBJ2-1	.	TGCAGCGTTAAGGAAGGACTAGCGAAACATGAGCAGTTCTTC	CSVKEGLAKHEQFF
TRBD1	TRBV10-3	TRBJ2-5	.	TGTGCCACCAGCTCCGGGACAGGGGAGGAGACCCAGTACTTC	CATSSGTGEETQYF
.	TRBV27	TRBJ1-5	.	TGTGCCAGCAGTCCCACAGGGTTTACGAATCAGCCCCAGCATTTT	CASSPTGFTNQPQHF
TRBD2	TRBV6-5	TRBJ2-3	.	TGTGCCAGCAGTCACTGGGGAAGCGGGACCGGCGGCGATACGCAGTATTTT	CASSHWGSGTGGDTQYF
.	TRBV5-1	TRBJ1-2	.	TGCGCCAGCTCGGCCGGGACCGCCGCTAACTATGGCTACACCTTC	CASSAGTAANYGYTF
.	TRBV7-2	TRBJ2-3	few	TGTGCCAGCAGCGAGGAGGTGTGGGGCTACACAGATACGCAGTATTTT	CASSEEVWGYTDTQYF
.	TRBV29-1	TRBJ1-2	.	TGCAGCGTTGAGTTGGCCCGGGACATCTATGGCTACACCTTC	CSVELARDIYGYTF
.	TRBV20-1	TRBJ2-5	.	TGCAGTGCCCCTAGGGGGGAGACCCAGTACTTC	CSAPRGETQYF
TRBD1	TRBV6-6	TRBJ2-4	few	TGTGCCAGCAGTTACCCCGGACAGGGGGCAACCAAAAACATTCAGTACTTC	CASSYPGQGATKNIQYF
.	TRBV28	TRBJ1-1	few	TGTGCCAGCAGTTCCGCAGGGAGGAACTCTGAAGCTTTCTTT	CASSSAGRNSEAFF
.	TRBV28	TRBJ1-1	few	TGTGCCAGCAGTTTTCGACGGTTGAACACTGAAGCTTTCTTT	CASSFRRLNTEAFF
.	TRBV29-1	TRBJ1-2	few	TGCAGCGTTGAGAGGGACTCACGCTATGGCTACACCTTC	CSVERDSRYGYTF
.	TRBV7-2	TRBJ2-5	.	TGTGCCAGTACAGGGACTCAAGAGACCCAGTACTTC	CASTGTQETQYF
TRBD1	TRBV7-8	TRBJ1-5	.	TGTGCCAGCAGCGACAGACAGGGAGGAAGAGGGAGCAATCAGCCCCAGCATTTT	CASSDRQGGRGSNQPQHF
.	TRBV7-9	TRBJ2-1	few	TGTGCCAGCAGTCCTCAAGGGGGACGTCGGGGCGGAGAGCAGTTCTTC	CASSPQGGRRGGEQFF
.	TRBV7-3	TRBJ2-2	.	TGTGCCAGTTCGACCGTGGCCGGGGAGCTGTTTTTT	CASSTVAGELFF
TRBD2	TRBV27	TRBJ2-5	few	TGTGCCCCCCGCAGGAGACTAGCGCGGGATCAAGAGACCCAGTACTTC	CAPRRRLARDQETQYF
.	TRBV5-1	TRBJ1-1	.	TGCGCCAGCAGCCCCAGAGAGAATGGGGTAAACACTGAAGCTTTCTTT	CASSPRENGVNTEAFF